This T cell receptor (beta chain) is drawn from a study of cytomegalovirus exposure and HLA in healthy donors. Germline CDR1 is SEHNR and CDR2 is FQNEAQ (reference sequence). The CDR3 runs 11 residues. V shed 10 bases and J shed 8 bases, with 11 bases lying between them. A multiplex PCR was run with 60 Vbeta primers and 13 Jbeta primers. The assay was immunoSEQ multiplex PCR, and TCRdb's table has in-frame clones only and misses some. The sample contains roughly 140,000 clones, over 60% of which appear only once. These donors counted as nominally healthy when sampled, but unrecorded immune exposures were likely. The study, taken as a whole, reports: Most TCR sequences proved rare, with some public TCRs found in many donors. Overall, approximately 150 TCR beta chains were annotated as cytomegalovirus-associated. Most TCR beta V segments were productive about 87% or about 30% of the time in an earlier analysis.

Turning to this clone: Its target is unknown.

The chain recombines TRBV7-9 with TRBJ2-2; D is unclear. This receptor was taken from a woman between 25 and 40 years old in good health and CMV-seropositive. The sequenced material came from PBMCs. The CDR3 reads CATVPVGELFF. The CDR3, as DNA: TGTGCCACCGTCCCGGTGGGGGAGCTGTTTTTT.